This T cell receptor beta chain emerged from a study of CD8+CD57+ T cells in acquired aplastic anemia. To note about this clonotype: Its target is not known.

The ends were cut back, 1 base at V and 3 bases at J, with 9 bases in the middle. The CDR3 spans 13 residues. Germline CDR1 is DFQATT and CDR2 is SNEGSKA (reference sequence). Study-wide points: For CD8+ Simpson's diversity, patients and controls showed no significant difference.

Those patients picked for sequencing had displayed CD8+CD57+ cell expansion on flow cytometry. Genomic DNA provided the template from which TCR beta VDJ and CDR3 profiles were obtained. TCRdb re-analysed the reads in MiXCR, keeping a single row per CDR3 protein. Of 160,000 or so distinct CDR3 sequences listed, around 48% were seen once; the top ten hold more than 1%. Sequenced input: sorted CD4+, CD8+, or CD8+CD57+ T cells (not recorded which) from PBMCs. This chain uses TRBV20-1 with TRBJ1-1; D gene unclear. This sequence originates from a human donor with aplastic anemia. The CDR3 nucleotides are TGCAGTGCTAGAGTCCTCTCGGACACTGAAGCTTTCTTT. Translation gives CSARVLSDTEAFF.